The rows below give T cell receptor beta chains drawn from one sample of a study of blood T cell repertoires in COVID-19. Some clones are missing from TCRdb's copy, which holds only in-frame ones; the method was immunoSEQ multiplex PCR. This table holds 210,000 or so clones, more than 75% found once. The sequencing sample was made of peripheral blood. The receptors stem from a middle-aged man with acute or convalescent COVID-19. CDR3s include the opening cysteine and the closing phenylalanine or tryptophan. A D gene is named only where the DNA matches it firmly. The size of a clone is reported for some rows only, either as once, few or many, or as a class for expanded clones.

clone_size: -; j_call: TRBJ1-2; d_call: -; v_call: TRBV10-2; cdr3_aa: CASRETGQSSYGYTF; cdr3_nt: TGCGCCAGCAGGGAGACTGGACAGTCCTCCTATGGCTACACCTTC
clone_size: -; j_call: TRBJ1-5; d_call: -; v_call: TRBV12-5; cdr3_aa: CASGLSGGQPQHF; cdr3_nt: TGTGCTAGTGGTTTGAGCGGGGGTCAGCCCCAGCATTTT
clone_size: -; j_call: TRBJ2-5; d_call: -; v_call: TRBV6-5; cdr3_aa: CASSTGAGEETQYF; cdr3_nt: TGTGCCAGCAGTACTGGGGCAGGCGAAGAGACCCAGTACTTC
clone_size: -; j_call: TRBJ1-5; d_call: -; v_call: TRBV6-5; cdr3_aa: CASSYDRSLGPQHF; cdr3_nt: TGTGCCAGCAGTTACGACAGGAGCTTGGGCCCCCAGCATTTT
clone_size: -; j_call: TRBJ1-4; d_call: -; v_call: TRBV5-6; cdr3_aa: CASKKRGVLEKLFF; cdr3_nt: TGTGCCAGCAAAAAGCGGGGGGTACTTGAAAAACTGTTTTTT
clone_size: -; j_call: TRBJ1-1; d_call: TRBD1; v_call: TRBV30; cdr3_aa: CAWSPLRGRDTEAFF; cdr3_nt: TGTGCCTGGAGCCCCTTGAGGGGGCGAGACACTGAAGCTTTCTTT
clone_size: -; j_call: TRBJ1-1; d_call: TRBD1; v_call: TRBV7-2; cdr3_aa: CASSRRQGWDTEAFF; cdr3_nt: TGTGCCAGCAGCCGCCGACAGGGGTGGGACACTGAAGCTTTCTTT
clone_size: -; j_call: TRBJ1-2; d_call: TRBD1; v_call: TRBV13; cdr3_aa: CASSLGGPTGGIIYGYTF; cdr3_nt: TGTGCCAGCAGCTTAGGGGGGCCAACAGGGGGCATTATCTATGGCTACACCTTC
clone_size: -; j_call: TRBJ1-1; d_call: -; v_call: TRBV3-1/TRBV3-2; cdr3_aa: CASSIYGGNTEAFF; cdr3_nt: TGTGCCAGCAGCATCTACGGGGGGAACACTGAAGCTTTCTTT
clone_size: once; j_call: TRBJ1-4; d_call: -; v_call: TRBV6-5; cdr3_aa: CASSNTGTEKLFF; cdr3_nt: TGTGCCAGCAGTAATACAGGGACTGAAAAACTGTTTTTT
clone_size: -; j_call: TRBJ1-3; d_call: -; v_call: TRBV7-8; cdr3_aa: CASSSRGAGNTIYF; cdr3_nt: TGTGCCAGCAGCTCCAGGGGAGCTGGAAACACCATATATTTT
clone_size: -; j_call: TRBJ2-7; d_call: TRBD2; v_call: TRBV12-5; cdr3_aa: CASTGLAGSYEQYF; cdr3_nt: TGTGCTAGCACAGGACTAGCGGGCTCCTACGAGCAGTACTTC
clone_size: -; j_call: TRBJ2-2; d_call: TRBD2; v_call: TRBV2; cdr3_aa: CASTGTLGLAGTGELFF; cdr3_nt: TGTGCCAGCACCGGGACACTGGGACTAGCGGGGACCGGGGAGCTGTTTTTT
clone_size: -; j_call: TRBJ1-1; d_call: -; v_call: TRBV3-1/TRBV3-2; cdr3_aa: CASSRRGGGTEAFF; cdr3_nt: TGTGCCAGCAGCCGAAGAGGGGGGGGAACTGAAGCTTTCTTT
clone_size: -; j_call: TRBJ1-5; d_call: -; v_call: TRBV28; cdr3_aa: CASLPGQKDQPQHF; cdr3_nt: TGTGCCAGCCTCCCCGGACAGAAAGATCAGCCCCAGCATTTT
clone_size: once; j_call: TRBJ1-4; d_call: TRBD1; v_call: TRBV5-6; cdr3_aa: CASSLTGDTNEKLFF; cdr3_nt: TGTGCCAGCAGCCTGACAGGGGACACTAATGAAAAACTGTTTTTT
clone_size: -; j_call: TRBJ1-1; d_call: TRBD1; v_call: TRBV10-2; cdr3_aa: CASSDTTGQAFF; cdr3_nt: TGCGCCAGCAGTGACACGACAGGGCAAGCTTTCTTT
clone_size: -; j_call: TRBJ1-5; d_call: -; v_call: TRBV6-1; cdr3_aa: CASSEQGFEQPQHF; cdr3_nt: TGTGCCAGCAGTGAACAGGGGTTCGAGCAGCCCCAGCATTTT
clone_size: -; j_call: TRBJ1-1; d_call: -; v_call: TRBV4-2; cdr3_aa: CASSQEGQTIAAFF; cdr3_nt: TGTGCCAGCAGCCAAGAGGGACAAACAATCGCAGCTTTCTTT
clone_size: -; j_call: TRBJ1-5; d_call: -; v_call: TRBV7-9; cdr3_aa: CASSKDRLPSNQPQHF; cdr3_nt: TGTGCCAGCAGCAAAGATCGACTGCCTAGCAATCAGCCCCAGCATTTT
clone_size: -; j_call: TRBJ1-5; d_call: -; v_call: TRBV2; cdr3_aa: CASSGFSSRLGGQPQHF; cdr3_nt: TGTGCCAGCAGTGGCTTTTCAAGTAGGCTGGGAGGTCAGCCCCAGCATTTT
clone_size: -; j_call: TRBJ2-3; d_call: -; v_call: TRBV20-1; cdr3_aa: CSASRDTSTDTQYF; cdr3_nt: TGCAGTGCCAGTCGGGACACAAGCACAGATACGCAGTATTTT
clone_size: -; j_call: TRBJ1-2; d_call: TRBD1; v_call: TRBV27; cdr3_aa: CASSLRGTGSNYGYTF; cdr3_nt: TGTGCCAGCAGTCTAAGGGGGACAGGGAGTAACTATGGCTACACCTTC
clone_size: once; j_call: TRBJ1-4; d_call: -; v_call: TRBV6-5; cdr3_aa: CASSNQGTNEKLFF; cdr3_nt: TGTGCCAGCAGTAACCAGGGGACTAATGAAAAACTGTTTTTT
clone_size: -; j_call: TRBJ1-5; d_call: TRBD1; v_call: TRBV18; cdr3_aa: CASSDTGGRYQPQHF; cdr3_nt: TGTGCCAGCTCAGACACAGGGGGTAGGTACCAGCCCCAGCATTTT
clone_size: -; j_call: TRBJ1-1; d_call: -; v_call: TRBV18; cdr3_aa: CASSPGLENTEAFF; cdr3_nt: TGTGCCAGCTCACCAGGGCTTGAGAACACTGAAGCTTTCTTT
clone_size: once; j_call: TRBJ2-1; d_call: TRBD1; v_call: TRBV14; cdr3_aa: CASSQEGQGALYNEQFF; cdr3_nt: TGTGCCAGCAGCCAAGAGGGACAGGGGGCGCTGTACAATGAGCAGTTCTTC
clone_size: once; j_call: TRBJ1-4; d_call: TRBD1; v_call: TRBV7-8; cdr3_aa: CASSPRQGSTEKLFF; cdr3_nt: TGTGCCAGCAGCCCGCGACAGGGGAGTACTGAAAAACTGTTTTTT
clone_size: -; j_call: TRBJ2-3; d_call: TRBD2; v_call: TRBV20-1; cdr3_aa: CSARVSGGRHF; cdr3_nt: TGCAGTGCTAGAGTTAGCGGGGGGCGGCATTTT
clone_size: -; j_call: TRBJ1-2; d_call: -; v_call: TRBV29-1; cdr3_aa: CSVGGVGGANYGYTF; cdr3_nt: TGCAGCGTTGGAGGGGTCGGGGGAGCTAACTATGGCTACACCTTC
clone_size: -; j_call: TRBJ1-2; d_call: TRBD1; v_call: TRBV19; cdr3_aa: CASSIPTRGIIYGYTF; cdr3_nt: TGTGCCAGTAGTATTCCCACCAGGGGGATCATCTATGGCTACACCTTC
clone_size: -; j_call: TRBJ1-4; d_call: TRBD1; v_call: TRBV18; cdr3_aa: CASSPDRANNEKLFF; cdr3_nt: TGTGCCAGCTCACCTGACAGGGCCAATAATGAAAAACTGTTTTTT
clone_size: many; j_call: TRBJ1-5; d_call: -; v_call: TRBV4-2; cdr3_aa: CASSQDEANQPQHF; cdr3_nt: TGTGCCAGCAGCCAAGATGAGGCAAATCAGCCCCAGCATTTT
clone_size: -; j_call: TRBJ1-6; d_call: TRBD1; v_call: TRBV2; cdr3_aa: CASRSGTDNSPLHF; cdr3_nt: TGTGCCAGCAGATCCGGGACAGATAATTCACCCCTCCACTTT
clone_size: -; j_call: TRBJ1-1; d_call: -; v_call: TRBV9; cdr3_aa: CASSVSGVGEAFF; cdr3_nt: TGTGCCAGCAGCGTGTCAGGGGTCGGTGAAGCTTTCTTT
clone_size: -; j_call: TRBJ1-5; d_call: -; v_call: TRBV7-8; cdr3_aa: CASSLISTGGRNQPQHF; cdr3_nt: TGTGCCAGCAGCTTAATTTCTACGGGGGGCCGAAATCAGCCCCAGCATTTT
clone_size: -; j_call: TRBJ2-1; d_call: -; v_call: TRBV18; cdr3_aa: CASSPGLSAREQFF; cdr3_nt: TGTGCCAGCTCACCCGGTCTATCCGCCCGCGAGCAGTTCTTC
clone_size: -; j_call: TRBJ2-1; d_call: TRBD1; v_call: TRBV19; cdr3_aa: CASSIVAGGRNEQFF; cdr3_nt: TGTGCCAGTAGTATTGTGGCAGGGGGCAGAAATGAGCAGTTCTTC